The present T cell receptor (beta chain) was sequenced within a study of blood T cell repertoires in COVID-19. Across the whole study: Sources were T cells, B-cell-depleted T cells, or PBMCs; the material itself was cDNA or gDNA.

The V end was cut by 2 bases, the J end by 4 bases, with 15 bases between. The germline CDR1 and CDR2 sequences are MNHNS and SASEGT. The CDR3 covers 16 residues. Sequenced by immunoSEQ multiplex PCR; TCRdb stores in-frame clones only, minus some. The repertoire holds roughly 280,000 clones, with around 90% as singletons. Patients from Seattle were sampled longitudinally, starting during active infection. The specimen sequenced was peripheral blood. The sequence came from a woman aged 60-70 years with COVID-19, enrolled during active disease. V usage is TRBV6-1 and J usage is TRBJ1-3; D perhaps matches TRBD1 (5 bases). CDR3 region: CASSETQGASGNTIYF. Here the CDR3 DNA reads TGTGCCAGCAGTGAAACCCAAGGGGCTTCCGGAAACACCATATATTTT.